This is a list of T cell receptor beta chains from one sample in a study of blood T cell repertoires in COVID-19. Only in-frame clones appear in the TCRdb table, and some are missing; sequencing was by immunoSEQ multiplex PCR. The table includes about 130,000 clones, 90% detected once. Sample: peripheral blood. These receptors came from a man aged 60 to 75 with COVID-19, enrolled during active disease. Both conserved end residues are part of each CDR3. The D gene is left open where the match is weak. Only part of the rows carry a size: once, few, many, or a class if the clone is expanded.

-,TRBD1,13,TRBV2,TRBJ2-7,TGTGCCAGCAGAGGGGACAGCGGCTACGAGCAGTACTTC,CASRGDSGYEQYF
-,TRBD1,16,TRBV7-2,TRBJ2-7,TGTGCCAGCAGCCCTCAGACAGGGGGAGGAACCTACGAGCAGTACTTC,CASSPQTGGGTYEQYF
once,-,11,TRBV30,TRBJ1-2,TGTGCCTGCTCTCCGGGGGGTGGCTACACCTTC,CACSPGGGYTF
-,TRBD2,16,TRBV29-1,TRBJ2-7,TGCAGCGTTGCGGCTAGCGGGCGTTTTCTACTCGAGCAGCAGTACTTC,CSVAASGRFLLEQQYF
once,TRBD1,14,TRBV11-3,TRBJ1-1,TGTGCCAGCAGCTCAGACAGGGAGGACACTGAAGCTTTCTTT,CASSSDREDTEAFF
-,TRBD1,17,TRBV7-3,TRBJ1-3,TGTGCCAGCAGCTTAAACGAGGGGGCAGGGGCAGGAAACACCATATATTTT,CASSLNEGAGAGNTIYF
-,TRBD2,17,TRBV7-3,TRBJ2-7,TGTGCCAGCAGCCCCGGACTAGCGGGAGGGAGCTCCTACGAGCAGTACTTC,CASSPGLAGGSSYEQYF
-,-,14,TRBV12-5,TRBJ1-3,TGTGCTAGTGGTTTGGGGCAGGCAACAAACACCATATATTTT,CASGLGQATNTIYF
-,-,15,TRBV2,TRBJ1-2,TGTGCCAGCAGTGTGGACAGAACCTCCAACTATGGCTACACCTTC,CASSVDRTSNYGYTF
-,TRBD2,13,TRBV29-1,TRBJ2-1,TGCAGCGTCCAGTCCAGCGGGAGAGGTGAGCAGTTCTTC,CSVQSSGRGEQFF
-,TRBD2,16,TRBV6-2/TRBV6-3,TRBJ2-7,TGTGCCAGCAGTTCCCGACTAGCGGGAGAGTGGAACGAGCAGTACTTC,CASSSRLAGEWNEQYF
-,TRBD1,17,TRBV10-1,TRBJ2-6,TGCGCCAGCAGTGAGGGGACAGGGACGCCGGGGGCCAACGTCCTGACTTTC,CASSEGTGTPGANVLTF
-,-,13,TRBV12-3/TRBV12-4,TRBJ1-2,TGTGCCAGCAGTTTACAGGCGGGCTATGGCTACACCTTC,CASSLQAGYGYTF
-,-,14,TRBV11-1,TRBJ2-7,TGTGCCAGCAGCTTAGCGGGAGCCGTATACGAGCAGTACTTC,CASSLAGAVYEQYF
-,TRBD1,16,TRBV28,TRBJ2-3,TGTGCCAGCAGCTCCGGGGGACAGGGGGCAACAGATACGCAGTATTTT,CASSSGGQGATDTQYF
-,-,14,TRBV7-2,TRBJ2-1,TGTGCCAGCAGCTTAACAGGTCCGGCCAATGAGCAGTTCTTC,CASSLTGPANEQFF
-,-,14,TRBV7-9,TRBJ2-7,TGTGCCAGCAGCTTAGGGGGGGGCGGCTACGAGCAGTACTTC,CASSLGGGGYEQYF
-,-,15,TRBV4-2,TRBJ2-7,TGTGCCAGCAGCCCACGGGACTCTTTATCCTACGAGCAGTACTTC,CASSPRDSLSYEQYF
-,TRBD1,16,TRBV4-1,TRBJ2-2,TGCGCCAGCTCTAATCAGGGGGTGTCGAACACCGGGGAGCTGTTTTTT,CASSNQGVSNTGELFF